This record looks at one TCR beta chain sequence and its context. Specified time point: pretreatment peripheral blood. The data stem from a study of PD-L1 blockade in urothelial cancer. Each PCR had synthetic TCR analog templates added to it as a spike-in. Clones were read by immunoSEQ multiplex PCR, and TCRdb kept only the in-frame ones, dropping some. Here the sample spans around 70,000 clones, 65% to 85% being singletons. The V end lost 3 bases, the J end lost 3 bases, and 12 bases lay between the germline ends. This CDR3 region has 14 residues. The V gene's germline CDR1 is SQVTM and CDR2 ANQGSEA. The sequence came from a woman in her 70s with urothelial cancer. This rearrangement joins TRBV29-1 to TRBJ2-1, with D possibly TRBD1 on 5 matching bases. Material: PBMCs, obtained around atezolizumab (anti-PD-L1) treatment. The CDR3 DNA sequence: TGCAGCGTTGAGGGCAGGGTAAACTACAATGAGCAGTTCTTC. Its translation: CSVEGRVNYNEQFF.